Below, 11 T cell receptor beta chains from the same sample are listed, as sequenced in a study of blood T cell repertoires in COVID-19. Repertoires were generated with immunoSEQ multiplex PCR, while TCRdb's copy carries only in-frame clones and drops some. The sample includes fewer than 80,000 clones, about 87% of them seen just once. Sequencing used peripheral blood. These receptors all come from a human donor in a cohort sampled during active COVID-19.

This sequence joins TRBV18 and TRBJ2-5; 12 bases line up with TRBD2. The trim removed 1 base at V and 1 base at J, leaving 4 bases unmatched. CDR1 is KGHSH, CDR2 LQKENI, per germline. This CDR3 has 17 amino acids. As DNA, the CDR3 is TGTGCCAGCTCACCACTGCTAGCGGGGGGGCTCCAAGAGACCCAGTACTTC. This translates into CASSPLLAGGLQETQYF. The full variable domain, rest sourced from reference TRBV18 and TRBJ2-5, is NAGVMQNPRHLVRRRGQEARLRCSPMKGHSHVYWYRQLPEEGLKFMVYLQKENIIDESGMPKERFSAEFPKEGPSILRIQQVVRGDSAAYFCASSPLLAGGLQETQYFGPGTRLLVL.

The CDR3 nucleotides read TGCGCCAGCAGCCAAGATGGGCCCTACAATGAGCAGTTCTTC. Amino acids: CASSQDGPYNEQFF. This rearrangement joins TRBV4-1 to TRBJ2-1; D gene uncertain. Trimming cost V 0 bases and J 2 bases, with 5 bases left between them. Per the germline V gene, CDR1 is MGHRA and CDR2 is YSYEKL. The CDR3 length is 14 residues.

V usage is TRBV6-5 and J usage is TRBJ2-1, with TRBD1 identical over 9 bases. Germline V CDR1 and CDR2: MNHEY, SVGAGI. The V gene end was trimmed by 5 bases and the J gene end by 3 bases; junction bases not matched to a gene: 5. The CDR3 length is 15 residues. The CDR3 DNA is TGTGCCAGCAGTACACAGGGGGCGGACTACAATGAGCAGTTCTTC. Translated, it gives CASSTQGADYNEQFF.

The V call is TRBV19, the J call TRBJ1-2; D remains ambiguous. V lost 7 bases and J 4 bases, leaving 16 bases between the germline ends. CDR1 is LNHDA and CDR2 is SQIVND in the germline V gene (reference sequence). The CDR3 contains 14 residues. The CDR3 nucleotides read TGTGCCAGTACACCCGGACTGATTCTCTATGGCTACACCTTC. Its protein is CASTPGLILYGYTF.

The gene calls are TRBV24-1 and TRBJ1-3; unclear D gene. This CDR3 is 15 amino acids long. Trimming took off 10 bases at V and 1 base at J, with 16 bases between the two ends. Germline CDR1 and CDR2: KGHDR and SFDVKD. The CDR3 nucleotides read TGTGCCACAAGAGGAGGGTCCCAATCTGGAAACACCATATATTTT. As protein: CATRGGSQSGNTIYF.

The chain joins TRBV27 to TRBJ2-1; tentative D call: TRBD1 (6 bases). Deletions cut 5 bases from V and 7 bases from J, with 18 bases between. Germline V lookup: CDR1 MNHEY, CDR2 SMNVEV (reference sequence). The CDR3 is 15 amino acids. The CDR3 is CASSQGITGHNEQFF. The DNA of the CDR3 is TGTGCCAGCAGTCAGGGGATTACAGGGCATAATGAGCAGTTCTTC.

The CDR3 loop is CASSPTPLEPQHF. CDR3 DNA sequence: TGTGCCAGCAGCCCCACCCCCCTAGAGCCCCAGCATTTT. The chain links TRBV3-1 (or the pseudogene TRBV3-2) to TRBJ1-5; D is ambiguous. Germline V gene lookup returns CDR1 LGHDT and CDR2 YNNKEL (reference sequence). Trimming shortened V by 4 bases and J by 8 bases, and 12 bases separated the two germline ends. The CDR3 is 13 residues long.

J is TRBJ2-5 and V is TRBV3-1 (or the pseudogene TRBV3-2), with D maybe TRBD1 (6 bases). The V end lost 1 base, the J end lost 3 bases, and 15 bases lay between the germline ends. Germline CDR1 and CDR2: LGHDT and YNNKEL (reference sequence). This CDR3 has 16 residues. The CDR3 protein is CASSQVGTIGKETQYF. The CDR3 coding sequence is TGTGCCAGCAGCCAAGTGGGGACAATCGGAAAAGAGACCCAGTACTTC.

J is TRBJ2-2 and V is TRBV7-9; D ambiguous. The germline CDR1 and CDR2 sequences are SEHNR and FQNEAQ (reference sequence). The CDR3 spans 13 residues. V was shortened by 0 bases and J by 5 bases, with 4 bases between the two germline ends. CDR3 DNA: TGTGCCAGCAGCTTAGCTCGTACCGGGGAGCTGTTTTTT. Protein: CASSLARTGELFF. Drawing the rest from reference TRBV7-9 and TRBJ2-2, the complete variable domain is DTGVSQNPRHKITKRGQNVTFRCDPISEHNRLYWYRQTLGQGPEFLTYFQNEAQLEKSRLLSDRFSAERPKGSFSTLEIQRTEQGDSAMYLCASSLARTGELFFGEGSRLTVL.

This rearrangement joins TRBV11-2 to TRBJ1-4; 8 nucleotides match TRBD1. This CDR3 has 17 residues. V trimming: 2 bases; J trimming: 4 bases; junction bases outside the gene matches: 9. Germline loops: CDR1 SGHAT, CDR2 FQNNGV. CDR3 coding DNA: TGTGCCAGCAGCTTAACTGCCCAGGGGGCCCTTAATGAAAAACTGTTTTTT. It encodes CASSLTAQGALNEKLFF.

This chain links TRBV18 with TRBJ2-7; 7 bases are a match to TRBD1. The junction had 4 bases not matched to a gene; V was cut back by 2 bases and J by 3 bases. The CDR3 totals 14 residues. The germline V gene has CDR1 KGHSH and CDR2 LQKENI. The CDR3 nucleotides read TGTGCCAGCTCACCAGCGACAGGGAACTACGAGCAGTACTTC. It is translated as CASSPATGNYEQYF.